This T cell receptor beta chain was identified in a study of blood T cell repertoires in COVID-19. Study details: Specimens from acute and convalescent COVID-19 originated in the United States, Italy and Spain. T cells, B-cell-depleted T cells, or PBMCs provided the cDNA or gDNA that served as material.

Participants' own reports of clinical history determined their cohort assignment. This clone has only a few counts. This CDR3 has 14 amino acids. The germline V gene has CDR1 ENHRY and CDR2 SYGVKD. The V gene lost 6 bases and the J gene lost 3 bases, with 14 bases spanning the gap. Source study methods: Reference gene primer amplification gave estimated nucleated cell counts. The protocol was immunoSEQ multiplex PCR, while the TCRdb copy is restricted to in-frame clones and leaves out a portion. D and trimming come from the DNA, and the V and J calls and clone size come from that table. The repertoire has more than 350,000 clones, 75% to 90% of them found once; the top ten carry approximately 1%.

The sequenced material came from PBMCs or T cells enriched from blood (not recorded which). V usage is TRBV10-3 and J usage is TRBJ1-2; the D gene is possibly TRBD1 (6 bases). The clonotype comes from a man younger than 35 who had recovered from COVID-19. The chain's CDR3 is CAISKTGSDYGYTF. CDR3 DNA sequence: TGTGCCATCAGCAAAACAGGGTCGGACTATGGCTACACCTTC.